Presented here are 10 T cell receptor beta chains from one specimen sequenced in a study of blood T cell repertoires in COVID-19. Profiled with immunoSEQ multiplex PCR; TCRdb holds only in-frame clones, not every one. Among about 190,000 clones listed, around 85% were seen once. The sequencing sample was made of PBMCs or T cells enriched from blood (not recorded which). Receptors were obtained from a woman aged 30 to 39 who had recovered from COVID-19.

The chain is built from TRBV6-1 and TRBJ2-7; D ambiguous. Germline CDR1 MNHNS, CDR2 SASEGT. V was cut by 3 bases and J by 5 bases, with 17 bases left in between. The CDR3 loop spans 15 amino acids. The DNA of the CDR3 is TGTGCCAGCAGTGATGACATGGGCAACTTAGACGAGCAGTACGTC. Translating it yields CASSDDMGNLDEQYV.

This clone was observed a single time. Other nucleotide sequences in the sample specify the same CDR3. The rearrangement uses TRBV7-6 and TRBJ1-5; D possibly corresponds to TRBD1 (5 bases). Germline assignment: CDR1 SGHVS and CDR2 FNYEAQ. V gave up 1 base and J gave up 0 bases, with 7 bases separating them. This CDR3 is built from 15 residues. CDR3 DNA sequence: TGTGCCAGCAGCTTAGGGCAGGGTAGCAATCAGCCCCAGCATTTT. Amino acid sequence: CASSLGQGSNQPQHF.

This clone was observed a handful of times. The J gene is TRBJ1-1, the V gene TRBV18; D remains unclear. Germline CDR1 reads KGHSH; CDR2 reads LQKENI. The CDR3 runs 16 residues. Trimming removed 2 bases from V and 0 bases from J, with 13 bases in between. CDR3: CASSPFPTLMNTEAFF. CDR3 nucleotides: TGTGCCAGCTCACCATTCCCAACCCTAATGAACACTGAAGCTTTCTTT.

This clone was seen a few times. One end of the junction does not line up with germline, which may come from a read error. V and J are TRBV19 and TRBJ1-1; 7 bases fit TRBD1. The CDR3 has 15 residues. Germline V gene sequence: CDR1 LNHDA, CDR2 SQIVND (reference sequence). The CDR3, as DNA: TGTGCCACTAGTCCTGGGACAGAACCCTACACTGAAGCTTTCTTT. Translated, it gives CATSPGTEPYTEAFF. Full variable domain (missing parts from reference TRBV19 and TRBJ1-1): DGGITQSPKYLFRKEGQNVTLSCEQNLNHDAMYWYRQDPGQGLRLIYYSQIVNDFQKGDIAEGYSVSREKKESFPLTVTSAQKNPTAFYLCATSPGTEPYTEAFFGQGTRLTVV.

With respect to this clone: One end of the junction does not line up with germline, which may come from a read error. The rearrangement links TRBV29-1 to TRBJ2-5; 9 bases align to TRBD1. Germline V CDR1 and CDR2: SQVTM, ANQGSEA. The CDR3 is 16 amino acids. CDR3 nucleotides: TGCAGCGTAGAAGGAGGGGACAGGGCCCTCCAAGAGACCCAGTACTTC. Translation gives CSVEGGDRALQETQYF. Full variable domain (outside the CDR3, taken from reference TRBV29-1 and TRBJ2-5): SAVISQKPSRDICQRGTSLTIQCQVDSQVTMMFWYRQQPGQSLTLIATANQGSEATYESGFVIDKFPISRPNLTFSTLTVSNMSPEDSSIYLCSVEGGDRALQETQYFGPGTRLLVL.

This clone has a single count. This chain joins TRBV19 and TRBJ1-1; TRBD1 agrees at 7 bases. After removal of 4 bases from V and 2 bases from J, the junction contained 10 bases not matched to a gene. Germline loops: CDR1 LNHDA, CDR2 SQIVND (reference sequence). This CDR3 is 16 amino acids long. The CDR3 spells CASSTRQGSANTEAFF. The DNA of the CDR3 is TGTGCCAGTAGTACGCGACAGGGCTCGGCTAACACTGAAGCTTTCTTT.

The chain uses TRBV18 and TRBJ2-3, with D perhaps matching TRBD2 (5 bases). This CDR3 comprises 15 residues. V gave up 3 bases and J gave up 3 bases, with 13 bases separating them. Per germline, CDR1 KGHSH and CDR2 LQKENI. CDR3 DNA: TGTGCCAGCTCACCCGGGAAAGCGAGGACAGATACGCAGTATTTT. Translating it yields CASSPGKARTDTQYF.

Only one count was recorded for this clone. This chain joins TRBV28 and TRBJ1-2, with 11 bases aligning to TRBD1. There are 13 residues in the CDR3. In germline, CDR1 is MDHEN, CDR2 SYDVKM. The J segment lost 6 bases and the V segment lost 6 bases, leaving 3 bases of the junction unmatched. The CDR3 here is CASRDRGRHGYTF. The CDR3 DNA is TGTGCCAGCAGGGACAGGGGGCGCCATGGCTACACCTTC.

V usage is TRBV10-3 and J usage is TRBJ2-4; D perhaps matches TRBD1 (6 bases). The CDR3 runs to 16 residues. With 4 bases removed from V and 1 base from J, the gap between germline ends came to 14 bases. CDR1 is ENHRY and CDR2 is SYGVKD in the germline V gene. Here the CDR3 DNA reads TGTGCCATCAGTGGACAGGCCCTTGTGGCCAAAAACATTCAGTACTTC. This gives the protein CAISGQALVAKNIQYF.

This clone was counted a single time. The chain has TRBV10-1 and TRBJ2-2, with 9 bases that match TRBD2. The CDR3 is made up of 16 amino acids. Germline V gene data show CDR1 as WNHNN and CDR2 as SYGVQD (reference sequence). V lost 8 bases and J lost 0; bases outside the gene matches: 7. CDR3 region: CASRSAGGTNTGELFF. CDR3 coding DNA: TGCGCCAGCCGGTCGGCGGGGGGGACGAACACCGGGGAGCTGTTTTTT.